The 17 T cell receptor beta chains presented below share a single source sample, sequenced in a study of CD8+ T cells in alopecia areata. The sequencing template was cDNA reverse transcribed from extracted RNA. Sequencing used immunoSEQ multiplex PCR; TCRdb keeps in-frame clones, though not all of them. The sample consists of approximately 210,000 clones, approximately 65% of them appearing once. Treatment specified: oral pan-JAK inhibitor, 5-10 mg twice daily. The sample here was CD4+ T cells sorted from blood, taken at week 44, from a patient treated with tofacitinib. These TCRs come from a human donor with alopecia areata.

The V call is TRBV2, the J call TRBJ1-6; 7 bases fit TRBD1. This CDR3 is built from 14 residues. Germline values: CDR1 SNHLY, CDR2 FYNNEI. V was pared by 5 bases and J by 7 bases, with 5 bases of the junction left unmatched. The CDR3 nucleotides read TGTGCCAGCAGTCCGGGACAGACGAATTCACCCCTCCACTTT. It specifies CASSPGQTNSPLHF.

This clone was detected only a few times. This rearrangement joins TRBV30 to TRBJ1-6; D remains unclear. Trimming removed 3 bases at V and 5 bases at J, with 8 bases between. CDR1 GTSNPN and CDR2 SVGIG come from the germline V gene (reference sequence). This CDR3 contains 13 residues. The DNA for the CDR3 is TGTGCCTGGAGGGGAGGAGATAATTCACCCCTCCACTTT. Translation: CAWRGGDNSPLHF.

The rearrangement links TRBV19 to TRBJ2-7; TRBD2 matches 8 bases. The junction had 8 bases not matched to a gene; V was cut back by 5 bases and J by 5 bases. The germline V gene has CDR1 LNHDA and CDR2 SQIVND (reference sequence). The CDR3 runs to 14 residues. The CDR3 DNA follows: TGTGCCAGTAGTCATCAGCGGGGGATCCACGAGCAGTACTTC. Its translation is CASSHQRGIHEQYF.

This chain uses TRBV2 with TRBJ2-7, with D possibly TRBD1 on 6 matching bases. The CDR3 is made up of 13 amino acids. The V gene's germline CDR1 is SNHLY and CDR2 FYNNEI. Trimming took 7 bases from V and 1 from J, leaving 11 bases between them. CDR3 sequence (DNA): TGTGCCAGCAACAGGGCACAGTCCTACGAGCAGTACTTC. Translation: CASNRAQSYEQYF.

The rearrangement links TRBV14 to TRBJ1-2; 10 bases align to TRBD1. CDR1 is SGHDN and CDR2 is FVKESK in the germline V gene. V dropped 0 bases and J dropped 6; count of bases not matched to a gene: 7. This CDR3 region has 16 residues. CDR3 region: CASSQDEKTGGNGYTF. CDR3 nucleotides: TGTGCCAGCAGCCAAGACGAGAAGACAGGGGGCAATGGCTACACCTTC.

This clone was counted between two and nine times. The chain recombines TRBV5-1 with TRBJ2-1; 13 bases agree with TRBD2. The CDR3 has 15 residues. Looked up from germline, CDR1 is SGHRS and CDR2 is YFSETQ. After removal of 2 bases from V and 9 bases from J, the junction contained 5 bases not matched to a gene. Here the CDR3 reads CASSFWTSGGGEQFF. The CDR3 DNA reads TGCGCCAGCAGCTTTTGGACTAGCGGGGGCGGTGAGCAGTTCTTC.

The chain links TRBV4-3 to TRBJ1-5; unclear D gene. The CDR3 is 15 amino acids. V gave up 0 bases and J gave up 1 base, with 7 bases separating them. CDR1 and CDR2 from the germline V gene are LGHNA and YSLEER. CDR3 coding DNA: TGCGCCAGCAGCCAAGATGGACGGAGCAATCAGCCCCAGCATTTT. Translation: CASSQDGRSNQPQHF.

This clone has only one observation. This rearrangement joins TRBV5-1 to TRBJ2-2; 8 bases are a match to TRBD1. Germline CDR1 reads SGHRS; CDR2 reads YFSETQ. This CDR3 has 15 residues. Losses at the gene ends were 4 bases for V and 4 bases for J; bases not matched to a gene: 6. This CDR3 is CASSPGQEGTGELFF. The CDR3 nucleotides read TGCGCCAGCAGCCCGGGACAGGAGGGCACCGGGGAGCTGTTTTTT.

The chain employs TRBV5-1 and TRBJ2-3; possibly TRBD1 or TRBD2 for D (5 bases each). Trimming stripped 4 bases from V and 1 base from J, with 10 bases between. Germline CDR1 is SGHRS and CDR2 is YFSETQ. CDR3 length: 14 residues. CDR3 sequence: CASSIGDRTDTQYF. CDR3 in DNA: TGCGCCAGCAGCATAGGGGACCGCACAGATACGCAGTATTTT.

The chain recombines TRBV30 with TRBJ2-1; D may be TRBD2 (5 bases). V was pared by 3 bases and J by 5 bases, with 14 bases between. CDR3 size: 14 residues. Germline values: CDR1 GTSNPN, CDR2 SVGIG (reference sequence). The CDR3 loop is CAWRPSPKHNEQFF. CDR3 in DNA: TGTGCCTGGAGGCCTAGCCCAAAGCACAATGAGCAGTTCTTC.

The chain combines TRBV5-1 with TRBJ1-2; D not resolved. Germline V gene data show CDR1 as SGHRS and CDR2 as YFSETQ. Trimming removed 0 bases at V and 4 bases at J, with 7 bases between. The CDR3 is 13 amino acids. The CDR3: CASSLVDGYGYTF. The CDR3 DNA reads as TGCGCCAGCAGCTTGGTGGACGGCTATGGCTACACCTTC.

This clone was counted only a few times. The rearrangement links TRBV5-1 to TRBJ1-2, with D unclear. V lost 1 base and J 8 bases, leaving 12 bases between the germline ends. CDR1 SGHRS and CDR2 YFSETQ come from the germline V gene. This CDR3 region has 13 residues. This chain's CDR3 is CASSLWELGGYTF. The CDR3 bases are TGCGCCAGCAGCTTGTGGGAGCTCGGGGGCTACACCTTC.

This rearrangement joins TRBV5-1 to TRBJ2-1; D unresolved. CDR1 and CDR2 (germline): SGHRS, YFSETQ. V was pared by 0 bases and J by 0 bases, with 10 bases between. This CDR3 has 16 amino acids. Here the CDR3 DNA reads TGCGCCAGCAGCTTGGGGTCCACACCCTCCTACAATGAGCAGTTCTTC. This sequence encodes CASSLGSTPSYNEQFF.

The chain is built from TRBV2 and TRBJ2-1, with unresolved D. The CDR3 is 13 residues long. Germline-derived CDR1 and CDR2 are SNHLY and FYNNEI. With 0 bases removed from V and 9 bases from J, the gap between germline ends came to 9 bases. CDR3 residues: CASSEAVAGEQFF. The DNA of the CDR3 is TGTGCCAGCAGTGAAGCGGTAGCAGGTGAGCAGTTCTTC.

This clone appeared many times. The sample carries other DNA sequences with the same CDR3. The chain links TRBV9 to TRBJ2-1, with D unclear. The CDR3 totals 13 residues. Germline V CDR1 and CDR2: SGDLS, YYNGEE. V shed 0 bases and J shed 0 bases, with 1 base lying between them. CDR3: CASSVGSYNEQFF. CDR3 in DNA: TGTGCCAGCAGCGTAGGCTCCTACAATGAGCAGTTCTTC.

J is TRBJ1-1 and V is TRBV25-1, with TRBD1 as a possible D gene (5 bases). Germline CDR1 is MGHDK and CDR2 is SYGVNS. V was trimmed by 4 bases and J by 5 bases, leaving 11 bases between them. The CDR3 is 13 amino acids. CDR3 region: CASSGQGGTEAFF. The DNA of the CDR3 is TGTGCCAGCAGTGGGCAGGGAGGTACTGAAGCTTTCTTT.

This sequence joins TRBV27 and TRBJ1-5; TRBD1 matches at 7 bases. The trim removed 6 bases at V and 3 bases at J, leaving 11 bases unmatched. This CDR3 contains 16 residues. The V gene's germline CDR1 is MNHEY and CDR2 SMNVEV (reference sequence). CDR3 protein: CASSSQGQLNNQPQHF. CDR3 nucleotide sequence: TGTGCCAGCAGCTCTCAGGGACAGCTAAACAATCAGCCCCAGCATTTT.